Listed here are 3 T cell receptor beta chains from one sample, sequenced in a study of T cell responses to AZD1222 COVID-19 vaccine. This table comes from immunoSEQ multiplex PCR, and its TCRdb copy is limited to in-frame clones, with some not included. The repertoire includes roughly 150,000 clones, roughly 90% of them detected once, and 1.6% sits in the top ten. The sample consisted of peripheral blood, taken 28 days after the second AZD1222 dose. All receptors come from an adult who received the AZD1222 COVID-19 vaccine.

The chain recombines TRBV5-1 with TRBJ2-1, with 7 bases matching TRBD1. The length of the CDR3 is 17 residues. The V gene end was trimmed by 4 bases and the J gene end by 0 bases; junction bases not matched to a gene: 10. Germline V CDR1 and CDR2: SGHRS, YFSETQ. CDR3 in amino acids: CASSPTGTASSYNEQFF. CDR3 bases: TGCGCCAGCAGCCCTACCGGGACAGCGAGCTCCTACAATGAGCAGTTCTTC.

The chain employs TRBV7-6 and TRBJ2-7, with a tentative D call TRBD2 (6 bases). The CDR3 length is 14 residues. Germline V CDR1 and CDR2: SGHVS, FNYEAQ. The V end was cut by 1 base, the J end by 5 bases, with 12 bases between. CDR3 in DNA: TGTGCCAGCAGCTTAGTTGGGAGGTTGAACGAGCAGTACTTC. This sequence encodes CASSLVGRLNEQYF.

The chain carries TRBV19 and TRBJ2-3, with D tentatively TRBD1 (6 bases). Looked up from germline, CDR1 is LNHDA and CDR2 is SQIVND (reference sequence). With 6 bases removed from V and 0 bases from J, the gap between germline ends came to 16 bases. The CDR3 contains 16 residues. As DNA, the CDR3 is TGTGCCAGTAGCCCAACAGGGAAAACTAGCACAGATACGCAGTATTTT. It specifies CASSPTGKTSTDTQYF.